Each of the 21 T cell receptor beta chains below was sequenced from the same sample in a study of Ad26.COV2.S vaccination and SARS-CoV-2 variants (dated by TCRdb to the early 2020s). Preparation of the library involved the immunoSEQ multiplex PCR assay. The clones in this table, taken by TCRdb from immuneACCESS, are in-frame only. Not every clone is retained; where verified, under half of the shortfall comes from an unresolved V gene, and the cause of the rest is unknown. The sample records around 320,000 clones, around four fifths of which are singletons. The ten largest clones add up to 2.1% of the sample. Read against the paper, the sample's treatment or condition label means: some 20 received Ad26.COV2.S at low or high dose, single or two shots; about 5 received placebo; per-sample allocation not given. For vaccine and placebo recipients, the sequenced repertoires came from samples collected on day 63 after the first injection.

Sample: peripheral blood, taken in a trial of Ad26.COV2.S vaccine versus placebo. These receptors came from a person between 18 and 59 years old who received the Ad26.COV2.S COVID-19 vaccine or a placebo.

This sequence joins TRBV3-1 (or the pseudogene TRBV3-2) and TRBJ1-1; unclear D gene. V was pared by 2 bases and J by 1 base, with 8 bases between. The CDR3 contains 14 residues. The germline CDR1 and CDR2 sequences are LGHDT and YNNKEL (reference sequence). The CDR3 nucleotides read TGTGCCAGCAGCCAAAGAACACAGAACACTGAAGCTTTCTTT. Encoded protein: CASSQRTQNTEAFF.

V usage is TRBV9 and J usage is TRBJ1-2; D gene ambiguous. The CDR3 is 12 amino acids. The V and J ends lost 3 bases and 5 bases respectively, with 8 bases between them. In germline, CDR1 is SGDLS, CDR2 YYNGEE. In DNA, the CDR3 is TGTGCCAGCAGCGCTATGGGGTATGGCTACACCTTC. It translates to CASSAMGYGYTF.

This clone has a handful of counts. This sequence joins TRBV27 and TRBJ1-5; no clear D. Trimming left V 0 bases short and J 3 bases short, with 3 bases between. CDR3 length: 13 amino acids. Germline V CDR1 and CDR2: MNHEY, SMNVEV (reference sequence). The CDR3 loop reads CASSLSTNQPQHF. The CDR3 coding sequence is TGTGCCAGCAGTTTATCGACCAATCAGCCCCAGCATTTT.

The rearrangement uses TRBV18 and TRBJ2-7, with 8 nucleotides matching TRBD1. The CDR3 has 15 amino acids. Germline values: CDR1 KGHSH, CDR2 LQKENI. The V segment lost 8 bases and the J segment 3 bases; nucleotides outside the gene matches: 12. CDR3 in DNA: TGTGCCAGCGCCACCGGACAGGGTGCTTTCTACGAGCAGTACTTC. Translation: CASATGQGAFYEQYF.

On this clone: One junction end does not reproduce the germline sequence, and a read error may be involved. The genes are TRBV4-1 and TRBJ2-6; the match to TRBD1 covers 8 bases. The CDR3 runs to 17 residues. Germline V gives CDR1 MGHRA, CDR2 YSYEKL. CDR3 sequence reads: CANSQVAGGAGANVLTF. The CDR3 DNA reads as TGCGCCAACAGCCAAGTTGCAGGGGGCGCTGGGGCCAACGTCCTGACTTTC.

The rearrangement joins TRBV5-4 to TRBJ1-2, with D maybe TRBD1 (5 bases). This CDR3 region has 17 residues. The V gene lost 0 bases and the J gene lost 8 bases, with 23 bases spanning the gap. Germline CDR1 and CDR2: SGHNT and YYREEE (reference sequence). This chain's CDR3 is CASSLAVGQYGAGGYTF. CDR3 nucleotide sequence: TGTGCCAGCAGCTTGGCCGTGGGCCAATACGGGGCTGGAGGCTACACCTTC.

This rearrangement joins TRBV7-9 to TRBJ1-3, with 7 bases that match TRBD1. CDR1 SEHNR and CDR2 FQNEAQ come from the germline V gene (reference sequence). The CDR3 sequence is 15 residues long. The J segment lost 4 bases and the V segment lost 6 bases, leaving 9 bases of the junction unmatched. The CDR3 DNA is TGTGCCAGCAGTTCGACAGGGTCGGCGGGAAACACCATATATTTT. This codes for CASSSTGSAGNTIYF.

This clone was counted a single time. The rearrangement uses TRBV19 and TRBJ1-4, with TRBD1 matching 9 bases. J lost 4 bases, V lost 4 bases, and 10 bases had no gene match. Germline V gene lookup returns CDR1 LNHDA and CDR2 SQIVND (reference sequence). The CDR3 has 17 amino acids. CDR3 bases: TGTGCCAGTAGTACTCGGACAGGGGCCACAATTAATGAAAAACTGTTTTTT. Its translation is CASSTRTGATINEKLFF.

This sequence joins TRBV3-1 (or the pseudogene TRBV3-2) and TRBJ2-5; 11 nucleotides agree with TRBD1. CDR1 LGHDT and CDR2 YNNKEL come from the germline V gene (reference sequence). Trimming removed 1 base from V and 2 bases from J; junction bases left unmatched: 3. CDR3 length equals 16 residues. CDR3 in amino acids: CASSQVGDRGQETQYF. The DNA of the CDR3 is TGTGCCAGCAGCCAAGTAGGGGACAGGGGGCAAGAGACCCAGTACTTC.

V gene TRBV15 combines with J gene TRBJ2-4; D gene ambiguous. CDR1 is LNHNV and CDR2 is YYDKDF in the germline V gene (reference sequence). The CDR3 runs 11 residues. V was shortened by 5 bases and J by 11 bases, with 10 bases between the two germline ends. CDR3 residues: CATSSALVQYF. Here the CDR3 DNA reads TGTGCCACCAGCTCCGCCCTTGTTCAGTACTTC.

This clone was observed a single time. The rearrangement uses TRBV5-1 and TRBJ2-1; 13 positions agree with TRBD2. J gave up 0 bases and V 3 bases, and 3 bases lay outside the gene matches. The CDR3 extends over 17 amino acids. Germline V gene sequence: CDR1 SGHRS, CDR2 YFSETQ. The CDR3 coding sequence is TGCGCCAGCAGCTCCGGGACTAGCGGGGTCTCCTACAATGAGCAGTTCTTC. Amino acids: CASSSGTSGVSYNEQFF.

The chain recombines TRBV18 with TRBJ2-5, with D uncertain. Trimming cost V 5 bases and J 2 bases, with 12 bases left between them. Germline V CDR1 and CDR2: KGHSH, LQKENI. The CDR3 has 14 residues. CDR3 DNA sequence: TGTGCCAGCTCATCCTATACAGTTCAAGAGACCCAGTACTTC. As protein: CASSSYTVQETQYF.

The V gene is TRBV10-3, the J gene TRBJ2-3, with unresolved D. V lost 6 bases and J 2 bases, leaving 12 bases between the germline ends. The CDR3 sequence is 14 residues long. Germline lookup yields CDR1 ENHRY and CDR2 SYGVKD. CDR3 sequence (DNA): TGTGCCATCAGCCTAGACGGAGACACAGATACGCAGTATTTT. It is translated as CAISLDGDTDTQYF.

As DNA, the CDR3 is TGTGCCAGCAGTCCCACACGGAACACTGAAGCTTTCTTT. It translates to CASSPTRNTEAFF. The genes are TRBV2 and TRBJ1-1; no firm D call. CDR1 SNHLY and CDR2 FYNNEI come from the germline V gene. This CDR3 has 13 amino acids. V lost 5 bases, J lost 1 base, and 8 bases lay in between.

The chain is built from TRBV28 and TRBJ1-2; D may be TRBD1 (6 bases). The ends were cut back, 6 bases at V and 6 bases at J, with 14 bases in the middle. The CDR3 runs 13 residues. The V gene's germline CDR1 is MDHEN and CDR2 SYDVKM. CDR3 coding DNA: TGTGCCAGCAGCTTAAGGGGGGCCCATGGCTACACCTTC. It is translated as CASSLRGAHGYTF.

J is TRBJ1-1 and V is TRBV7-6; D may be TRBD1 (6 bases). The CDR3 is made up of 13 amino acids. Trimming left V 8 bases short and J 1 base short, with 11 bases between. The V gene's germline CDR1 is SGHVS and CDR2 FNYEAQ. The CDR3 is CASLQGQNTEAFF. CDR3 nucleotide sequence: TGTGCCAGCTTGCAGGGGCAGAACACTGAAGCTTTCTTT.

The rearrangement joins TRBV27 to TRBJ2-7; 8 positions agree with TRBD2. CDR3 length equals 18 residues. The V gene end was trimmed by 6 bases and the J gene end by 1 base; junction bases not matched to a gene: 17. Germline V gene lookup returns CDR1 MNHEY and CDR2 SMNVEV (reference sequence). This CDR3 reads CASSSLITTGGRSYEQYF. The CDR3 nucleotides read TGTGCCAGCAGCAGCCTGATTACGACCGGCGGGAGGTCCTACGAGCAGTACTTC.

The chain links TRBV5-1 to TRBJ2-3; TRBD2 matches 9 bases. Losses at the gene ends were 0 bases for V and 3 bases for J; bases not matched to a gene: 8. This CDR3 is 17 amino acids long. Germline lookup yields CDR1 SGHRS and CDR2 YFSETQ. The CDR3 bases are TGCGCCAGCAGCTTGGCATCCAGACTAGCGGAAACAGATACGCAGTATTTT. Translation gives CASSLASRLAETDTQYF. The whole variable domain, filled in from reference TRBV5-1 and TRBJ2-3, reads KAGVTQTPRYLIKTRGQQVTLSCSPISGHRSVSWYQQTPGQGLQFLFEYFSETQRNKGNFPGRFSGRQFSNSRSEMNVSTLELGDSALYLCASSLASRLAETDTQYFGPGTRLTVL.

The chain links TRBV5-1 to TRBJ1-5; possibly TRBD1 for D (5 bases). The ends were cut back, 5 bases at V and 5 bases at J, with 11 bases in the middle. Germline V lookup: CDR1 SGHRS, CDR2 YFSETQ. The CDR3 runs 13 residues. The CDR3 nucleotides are TGCGCCAGCAGTAGAGGGACGGATCAGCCCCAGCATTTT. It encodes CASSRGTDQPQHF.

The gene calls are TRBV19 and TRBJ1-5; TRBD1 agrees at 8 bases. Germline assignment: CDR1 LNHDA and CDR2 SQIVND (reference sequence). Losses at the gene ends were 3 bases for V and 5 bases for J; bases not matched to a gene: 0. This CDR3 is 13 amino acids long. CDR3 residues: CASSMDRDQPQHF. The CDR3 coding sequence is TGTGCCAGTAGTATGGACAGGGATCAGCCCCAGCATTTT.

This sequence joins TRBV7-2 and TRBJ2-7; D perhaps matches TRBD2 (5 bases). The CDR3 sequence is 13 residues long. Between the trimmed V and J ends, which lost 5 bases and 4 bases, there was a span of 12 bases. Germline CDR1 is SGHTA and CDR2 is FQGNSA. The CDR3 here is CASSPGMNYEQYF. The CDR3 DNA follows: TGTGCCAGCAGCCCGGGGATGAATTACGAGCAGTACTTC.